The TCR beta chain described here comes from a study of T cell repertoires in cytomegalovirus infection (dated by TCRdb to the late 2010s). Regarding the complete study: Donor HLA type was relevant to the analysis, as public TCR beta signatures indicated carriage of CMV infection together with the matching HLA type.

Sequencer: Illumina HiSeq 1500. TCRdb trimmed public reads at Q25 via fastp, called clones via MiXCR and kept in-frame beta chains. Every entry covers one CDR3 protein and lists the most common genes and DNA from its rows. This sample lists 150,000 to 200,000 distinct CDR3 sequences; roughly 19% were detected once. Clones ranked in the top ten supply 2.5% to 3% of the sample. Remarks on this clonotype: It lacks a known antigen. One base away there is no much larger clone; base qualities are not given.

Results and caveats for the whole study, not just this receptor: Carriers of CMV infection plus the relevant HLA type were discriminated by the cumulative frequency of public TCR beta family members in the study cohort and in an independent roughly 370-donor cohort. In the ex vivo response, HLA-C-restricted CMV-specific TCR beta clonotypes were dominant, and in two of eight donors the single most frequent clonotype came from this HLA-C-restricted group.

CDR1 and CDR2, per the germline V gene, are MDHEN and SYDVKM. There are 14 amino acids in the CDR3, from cysteine to phenylalanine inclusive. The CDR3 DNA has 42 bases and is translated from base 1. V and J lose 3 bases and 8 bases, and a span of 16 bases separates them. The sequence links TRBV28 to TRBJ1-1; possibly the D gene is TRBD1, per 5 matching bases. This TCR was sampled from a human donor in good health (CMV status not recorded). Some clones in this sample may be carry-over from other donors' samples. Sequencing was carried out using PBMCs. The CDR3 reads CASSLLGGLLEAFF. The sequenced DNA: TGTGCCAGCAGTTTGTTGGGGGGTCTACTGGAAGCTTTCTTT.